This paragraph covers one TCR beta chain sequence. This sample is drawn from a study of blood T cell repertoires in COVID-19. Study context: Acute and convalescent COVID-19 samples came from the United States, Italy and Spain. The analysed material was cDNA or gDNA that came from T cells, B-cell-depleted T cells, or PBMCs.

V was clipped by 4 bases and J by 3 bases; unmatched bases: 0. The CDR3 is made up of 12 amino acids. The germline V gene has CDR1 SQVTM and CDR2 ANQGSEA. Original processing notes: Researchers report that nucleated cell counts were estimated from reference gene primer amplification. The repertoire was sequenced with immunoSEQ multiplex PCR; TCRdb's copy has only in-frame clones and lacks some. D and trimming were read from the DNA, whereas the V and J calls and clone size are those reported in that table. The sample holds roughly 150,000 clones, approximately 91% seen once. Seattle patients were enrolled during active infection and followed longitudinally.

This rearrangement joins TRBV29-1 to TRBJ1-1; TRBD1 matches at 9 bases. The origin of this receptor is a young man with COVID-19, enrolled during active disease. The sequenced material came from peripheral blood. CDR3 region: CSVGTGDTEAFF. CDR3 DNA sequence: TGCAGCGTTGGGACAGGGGACACTGAAGCTTTCTTT.